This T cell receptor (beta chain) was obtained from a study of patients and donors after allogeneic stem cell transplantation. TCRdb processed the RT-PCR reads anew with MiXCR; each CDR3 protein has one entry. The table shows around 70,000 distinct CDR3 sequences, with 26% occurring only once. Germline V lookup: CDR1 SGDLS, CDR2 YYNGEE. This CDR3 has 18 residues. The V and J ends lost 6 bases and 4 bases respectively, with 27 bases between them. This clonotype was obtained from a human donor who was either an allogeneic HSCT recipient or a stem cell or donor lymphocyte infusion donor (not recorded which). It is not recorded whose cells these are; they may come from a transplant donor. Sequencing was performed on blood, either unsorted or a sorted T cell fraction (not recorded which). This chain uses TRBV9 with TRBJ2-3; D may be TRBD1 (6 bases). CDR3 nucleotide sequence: TGTGCCAGCACGCCCAACACCTACCCAACAGGGTTCCCAGATACGCAGTATTTT. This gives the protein CASTPNTYPTGFPDTQYF.